The 9 T cell receptor beta chains below come from one sample, sequenced in a study of cytomegalovirus exposure and HLA in healthy donors. PCR primers comprised 60 Vbeta and 13 Jbeta primers. The data were produced by immunoSEQ multiplex PCR, yet TCRdb's version contains in-frame clones alone and is incomplete. The sample yields about 170,000 clones, 80% to 90% seen once. The source material was PBMCs. These receptors were collected from a man aged 30 to 39 in good health and CMV-seropositive.

This clone appeared a few times. This sequence joins TRBV5-4 and TRBJ2-7; D might be TRBD2 (6 bases). Germline CDR1 SGHNT, CDR2 YYREEE (reference sequence). The V gene lost 4 bases and the J gene lost 0 bases, with 17 bases spanning the gap. The CDR3 has 16 amino acids. The CDR3 nucleotides are TGTGCCAGCAGCCTCGGTCGGGGGTCCAGCTCCTACGAGCAGTACTTC. Protein sequence: CASSLGRGSSSYEQYF.

V gene TRBV7-6 combines with J gene TRBJ2-3; 7 nucleotides match TRBD2. The CDR3 loop spans 14 amino acids. The germline V gene has CDR1 SGHVS and CDR2 FNYEAQ. Trimming removed 5 bases from V and 0 bases from J; junction bases left unmatched: 2. The CDR3 DNA follows: TGTGCCAGCAGCGCGCGGGAGAGCACAGATACGCAGTATTTT. Protein: CASSARESTDTQYF.

The genes are TRBV29-1 and TRBJ1-2; D gene uncertain. From germline, CDR1 is SQVTM and CDR2 ANQGSEA. This CDR3 comprises 17 residues. The V end was cut by 3 bases, the J end by 4 bases, with 24 bases between. The CDR3 region is CSVENLVEGGLAYGYTF. The CDR3 DNA sequence: TGCAGCGTTGAGAACCTTGTGGAGGGTGGCTTGGCCTATGGCTACACCTTC.

V is TRBV7-9 and J is TRBJ1-5, with TRBD1 matching over 7 bases. The CDR3 contains 17 residues. Per the germline V gene, CDR1 is SEHNR and CDR2 is FQNEAQ (reference sequence). Losses at the gene ends were 5 bases for V and 4 bases for J; bases not matched to a gene: 14. The CDR3 DNA is TGTGCCAGCAGCCCCGGGGTCGGACAGGAATTTAATCAGCCCCAGCATTTT. Translation: CASSPGVGQEFNQPQHF.

The rearrangement uses TRBV5-5 and TRBJ2-5; a weak D match, TRBD1 (5 bases). The CDR3 contains 13 residues. Trimming cost V 4 bases and J 5 bases, with 12 bases left between them. Germline assignment: CDR1 SGHKS and CDR2 YYEKEE (reference sequence). The CDR3 sequence: CASSVTVTETQYF. The CDR3 DNA sequence: TGTGCCAGCAGCGTGACAGTAACCGAGACCCAGTACTTC.

This clone was recorded once. The genes are TRBV7-9 and TRBJ2-7; D is undetermined. CDR3 length: 15 amino acids. CDR1 and CDR2 from the germline V gene are SEHNR and FQNEAQ (reference sequence). The V end lost 5 bases, the J end lost 2 bases, and 16 bases lay between the germline ends. Here the CDR3 reads CASSPFRGGTYEQYF. The CDR3 bases are TGTGCCAGCAGCCCCTTCCGTGGCGGAACCTACGAGCAGTACTTC.

This clone has only a few counts. V and J are TRBV6-6 and TRBJ1-3, with unresolved D. The germline V gene encodes CDR1 MNHNY and CDR2 SVGAGI (reference sequence). The CDR3 has 16 residues. With 2 bases removed from V and 3 bases from J, the gap between germline ends came to 14 bases. The chain's CDR3 is CASSYPPGTRGNTIYF. CDR3 bases: TGTGCCAGCAGTTACCCCCCGGGAACGCGTGGAAACACCATATATTTT.

There are a few counts of this clone. This chain connects TRBV2 to TRBJ1-1, with D unresolved. Germline-derived CDR1 and CDR2 are SNHLY and FYNNEI. Trimming removed 2 bases from V and 10 bases from J, with 8 bases in between. The CDR3 contains 11 residues. The CDR3 reads CASSELVAAFF. The CDR3 DNA is TGTGCCAGCAGTGAACTCGTGGCAGCTTTCTTT.

To note about this clone: At the DNA level, this CDR3 is encoded by other sequences in the same sample as well. This rearrangement joins TRBV20-1 to TRBJ2-2; D is unresolved. The V end lost 5 bases, the J end lost 5 bases, and 6 bases lay between the germline ends. The germline CDR1 and CDR2 sequences are DFQATT and SNEGSKA (reference sequence). The length of the CDR3 is 11 residues. The CDR3: CSARSTGELFF. DNA of the CDR3: TGCAGTGCTCGCAGTACCGGGGAGCTGTTTTTT.